Below are 7 T cell receptor beta chains sequenced from a single sample in a study of control samples from healthy donors and cancer patients. The protocol was immunoSEQ multiplex PCR, while the TCRdb copy is restricted to in-frame clones and leaves out a portion. The data show some 120,000 clones, 87% seen once. The sequencing input was blood. These receptor sequences come from a man aged 40-55 years in good health.

The chain couples TRBV5-1 to TRBJ2-7, with D possibly TRBD2 on 6 matching bases. Germline V gene sequence: CDR1 SGHRS, CDR2 YFSETQ. V was clipped by 4 bases and J by 2 bases, with 16 bases between them. The CDR3 runs 15 residues. CDR3 amino acids: CASSLGDFTTYEQYF. The CDR3 DNA is TGCGCCAGCAGCCTAGGGGACTTCACCACCTACGAGCAGTACTTC.

The chain combines TRBV6-2 or TRBV6-3 with TRBJ2-5, with 13 bases lining up with TRBD2. V was pared by 5 bases and J by 3 bases, with 12 bases of the junction left unmatched. CDR3 length equals 18 residues. Germline CDR1 MNHEY, CDR2 SVGEGT. DNA for the CDR3: TGTGCCAGCAGTACCCGACTAGCGGGGGGCCCGACCGAAGAGACCCAGTACTTC. Its protein is CASSTRLAGGPTEETQYF.

This clone appeared many times. This chain links TRBV19 with TRBJ1-1; no firm D call. The V and J ends lost 2 bases and 1 base respectively, with 5 bases between them. The length of the CDR3 is 13 residues. From germline, CDR1 is LNHDA and CDR2 SQIVND (reference sequence). The CDR3 coding sequence is TGTGCCAGTAGTATAACGGGGAACACTGAAGCTTTCTTT. This gives the protein CASSITGNTEAFF.

CDR3: CASSQETGNTEAFF. The DNA of the CDR3 is TGTGCCAGCAGCCAAGAGACGGGGAACACTGAAGCTTTCTTT. The chain has TRBV3-1 (or the pseudogene TRBV3-2) and TRBJ1-1; no reliable D call. The CDR3 runs 14 residues. The V and J ends lost 0 bases and 1 base respectively, with 6 bases between them. CDR1 is LGHDT, CDR2 YNNKEL, per germline (reference sequence).

This clone was seen a single time. This chain links TRBV6-4 with TRBJ2-7; no clear D. In germline, CDR1 is MRHNA, CDR2 SNTAGT. The V and J ends lost 0 bases and 0 bases respectively, with 12 bases between them. The CDR3 runs to 16 residues. In DNA, the CDR3 is TGTGCCAGCAGTGACTCTTATAGCTACCCCTCCTACGAGCAGTACTTC. Protein product: CASSDSYSYPSYEQYF.

CDR3 sequence reads: CASIRDSNTEAFF. For the CDR3, the DNA is TGTGCCAGCATCCGGGACAGCAACACTGAAGCTTTCTTT. The V and J genes are TRBV12-3 or TRBV12-4 and TRBJ1-1, with 7 positions matching TRBD1. The junction had 4 bases not matched to a gene; V was cut back by 7 bases and J by 2 bases. This CDR3 contains 13 residues.

V gene TRBV6-6 combines with J gene TRBJ1-1; 9 positions match TRBD1. CDR1 MNHNY and CDR2 SVGAGI come from the germline V gene (reference sequence). CDR3 length: 14 residues. Trimming cost V 6 bases and J 4 bases; bases outside gene matches: 6. The chain's CDR3 is CASSPGQGFTEAFF. The CDR3 DNA reads as TGTGCCAGCAGCCCGGGACAGGGATTCACTGAAGCTTTCTTT.